Each of the 5 T cell receptor beta chains below was sequenced from the same sample in a study of T cell responses to AZD1222 COVID-19 vaccine. Clones were sequenced by immunoSEQ multiplex PCR, and TCRdb holds only the in-frame ones, with some missing. The table lists around 81,000 clones, roughly 82% of them singletons. Sequencing was performed on peripheral blood, taken on day 0 of AZD1222 vaccination. Every receptor here comes from an adult in good health.

The chain joins TRBV9 to TRBJ2-2; 11 bases map to TRBD2. Germline CDR1 SGDLS, CDR2 YYNGEE. The CDR3 spans 18 residues. V dropped 3 bases and J dropped 6; count of bases not matched to a gene: 13. CDR3 coding DNA: TGTGCCAGCAGCGGGGGACTAGCGGCGGGTTTTAACGCCGGGGAGCTGTTTTTT. Translated: CASSGGLAAGFNAGELFF.

The CDR3 spells CASSRDRNYEQYF. DNA for the CDR3: TGTGCCAGCAGTCGGGACAGAAACTACGAGCAGTACTTC. The chain recombines TRBV6-5 with TRBJ2-7; 7 nucleotides match TRBD1. This CDR3 is built from 13 residues. Per the germline V gene, CDR1 is MNHEY and CDR2 is SVGAGI. V was clipped by 5 bases and J by 3 bases; unmatched bases: 4.

The CDR3 sequence: CASSLADRGLAYGYTF. Here the CDR3 DNA reads TGTGCCAGCAGCTTAGCGGACAGGGGTCTGGCCTATGGCTACACCTTC. This chain uses TRBV7-9 with TRBJ1-2, with 9 bases lining up with TRBD1. V dropped 0 bases and J dropped 4; count of bases not matched to a gene: 6. The CDR3 covers 16 residues. CDR1 and CDR2 from the germline V gene are SEHNR and FQNEAQ (reference sequence).

The V call is TRBV2, the J call TRBJ2-3; D unclear. V was clipped by 6 bases and J by 0 bases, with 7 bases between them. The CDR3 is 13 residues long. Looked up from germline, CDR1 is SNHLY and CDR2 is FYNNEI. This CDR3 reads CASRLSSTDTQYF. DNA for the CDR3: TGTGCCAGCAGGCTCAGTAGCACAGATACGCAGTATTTT.

The CDR3 protein is CASSLSALGLAKNIQYF. The CDR3 DNA is TGTGCCAGCAGTTTATCCGCACTAGGGCTAGCCAAAAACATTCAGTACTTC. The V and J genes are TRBV28 and TRBJ2-4; possibly TRBD2 for D (5 bases). The CDR3 has 17 amino acids. V was pared by 1 base and J by 0 bases, with 13 bases between. CDR1 is MDHEN and CDR2 is SYDVKM in the germline V gene.